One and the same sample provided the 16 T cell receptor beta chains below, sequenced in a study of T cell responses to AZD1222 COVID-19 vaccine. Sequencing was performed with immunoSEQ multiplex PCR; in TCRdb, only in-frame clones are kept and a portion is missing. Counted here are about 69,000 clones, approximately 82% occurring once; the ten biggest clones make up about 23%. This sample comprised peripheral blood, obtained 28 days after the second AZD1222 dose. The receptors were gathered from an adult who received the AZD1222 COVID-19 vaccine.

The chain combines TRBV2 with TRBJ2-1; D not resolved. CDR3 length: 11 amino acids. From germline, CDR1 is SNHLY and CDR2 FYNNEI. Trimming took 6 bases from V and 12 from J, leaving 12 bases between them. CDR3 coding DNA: TGTGCCAGCAGCTCGGATTGGGGGCAGTTCTTC. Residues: CASSSDWGQFF. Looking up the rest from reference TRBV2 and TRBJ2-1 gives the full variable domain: EPEVTQTPSHQVTQMGQEVILRCVPISNHLYFYWYRQILGQKVEFLVSFYNNEISEKSEIFDDQFSVERPDGSNFTLKIRSTKLEDSAMYFCASSSDWGQFFGPGTRLTVL.

This chain's CDR3 is CASRKGGEHIQYF. CDR3 DNA: TGTGCCAGTAGGAAGGGGGGCGAGCACATTCAGTACTTC. The chain links TRBV19 to TRBJ2-4, with D perhaps TRBD1 or TRBD2 (6 bases each). CDR3 length: 13 amino acids. The V end was cut by 6 bases, the J end by 8 bases, with 14 bases between. CDR1 is LNHDA, CDR2 SQIVND, per germline (reference sequence).

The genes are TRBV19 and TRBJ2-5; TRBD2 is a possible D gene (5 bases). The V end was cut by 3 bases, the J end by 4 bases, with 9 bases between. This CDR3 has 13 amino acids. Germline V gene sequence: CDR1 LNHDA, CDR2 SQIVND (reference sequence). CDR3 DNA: TGTGCCAGTAGTATGTCTAGCTCAGAGACCCAGTACTTC. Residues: CASSMSSSETQYF.

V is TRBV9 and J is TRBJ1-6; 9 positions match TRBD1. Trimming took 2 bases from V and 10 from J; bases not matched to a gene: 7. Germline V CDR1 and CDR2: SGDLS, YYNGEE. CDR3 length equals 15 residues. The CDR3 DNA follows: TGTGCCAGCAGCGTGGAAGACAGGGGGGACTCACCCCTCCACTTT. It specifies CASSVEDRGDSPLHF.

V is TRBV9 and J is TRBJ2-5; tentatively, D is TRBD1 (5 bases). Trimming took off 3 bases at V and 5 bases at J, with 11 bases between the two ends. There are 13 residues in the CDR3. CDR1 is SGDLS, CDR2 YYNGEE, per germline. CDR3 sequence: CASSEGMGETQYF. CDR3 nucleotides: TGTGCCAGCAGCGAGGGGATGGGGGAGACCCAGTACTTC.

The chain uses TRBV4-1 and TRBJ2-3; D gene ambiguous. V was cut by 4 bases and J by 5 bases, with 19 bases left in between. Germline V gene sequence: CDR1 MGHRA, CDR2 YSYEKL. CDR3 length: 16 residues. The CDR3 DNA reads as TGCGCCAGCAGCCTGACGGAGACTTCCCGAGGAGATACGCAGTATTTT. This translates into CASSLTETSRGDTQYF.

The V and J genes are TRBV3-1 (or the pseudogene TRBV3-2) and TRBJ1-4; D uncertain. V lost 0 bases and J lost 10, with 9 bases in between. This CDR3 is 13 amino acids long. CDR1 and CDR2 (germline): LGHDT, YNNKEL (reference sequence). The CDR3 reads CASSQDLWGKLFF. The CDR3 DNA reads TGTGCCAGCAGCCAAGACTTATGGGGAAAACTGTTTTTT.

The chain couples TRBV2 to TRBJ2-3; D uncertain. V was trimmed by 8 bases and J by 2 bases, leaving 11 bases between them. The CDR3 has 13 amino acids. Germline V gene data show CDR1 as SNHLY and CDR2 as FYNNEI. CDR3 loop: CASLSPLTDTQYF. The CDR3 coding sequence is TGTGCCAGCTTATCACCCCTCACAGATACGCAGTATTTT.

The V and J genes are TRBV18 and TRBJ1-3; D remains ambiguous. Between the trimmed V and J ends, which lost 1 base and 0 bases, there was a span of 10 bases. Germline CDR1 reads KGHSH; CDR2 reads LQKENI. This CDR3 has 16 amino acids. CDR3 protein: CASSPQGSASGNTIYF. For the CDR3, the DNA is TGTGCCAGCTCACCACAGGGATCGGCCTCTGGAAACACCATATATTTT.

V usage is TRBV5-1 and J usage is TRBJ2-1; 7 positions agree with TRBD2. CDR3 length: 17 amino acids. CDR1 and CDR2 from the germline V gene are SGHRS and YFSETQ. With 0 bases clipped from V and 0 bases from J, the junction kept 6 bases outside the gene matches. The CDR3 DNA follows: TGCGCCAGCAGCTTGGGGGGGACTACCCTCTCCTACAATGAGCAGTTCTTC. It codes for CASSLGGTTLSYNEQFF.

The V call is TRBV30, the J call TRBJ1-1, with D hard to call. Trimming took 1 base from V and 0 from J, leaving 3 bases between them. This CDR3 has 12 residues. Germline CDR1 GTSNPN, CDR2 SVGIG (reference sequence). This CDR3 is CAWSEVNTEAFF. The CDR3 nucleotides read TGTGCCTGGAGTGAGGTGAACACTGAAGCTTTCTTT.

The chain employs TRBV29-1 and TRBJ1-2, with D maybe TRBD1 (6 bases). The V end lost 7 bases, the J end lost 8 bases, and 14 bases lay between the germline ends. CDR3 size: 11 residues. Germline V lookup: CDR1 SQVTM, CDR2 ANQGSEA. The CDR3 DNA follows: TGCAGCGCTTTACAGGGAAGCGGCTACACCTTC. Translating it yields CSALQGSGYTF. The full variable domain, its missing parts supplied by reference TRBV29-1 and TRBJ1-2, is SAVISQKPSRDICQRGTSLTIQCQVDSQVTMMFWYRQQPGQSLTLIATANQGSEATYESGFVIDKFPISRPNLTFSTLTVSNMSPEDSSIYLCSALQGSGYTFGSGTRLTVV.

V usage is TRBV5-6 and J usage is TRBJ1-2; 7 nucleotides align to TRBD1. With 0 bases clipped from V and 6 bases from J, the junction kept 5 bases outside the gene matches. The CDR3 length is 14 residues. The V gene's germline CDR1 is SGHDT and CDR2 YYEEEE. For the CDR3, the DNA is TGTGCCAGCAGCTTGGGAAGACAGGGACATGGCTACACCTTC. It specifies CASSLGRQGHGYTF.

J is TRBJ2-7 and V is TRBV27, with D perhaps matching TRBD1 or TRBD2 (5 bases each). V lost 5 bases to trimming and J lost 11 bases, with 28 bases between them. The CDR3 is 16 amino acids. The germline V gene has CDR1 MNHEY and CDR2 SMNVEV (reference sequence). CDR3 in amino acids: CASSPVPGKGLVGEYF. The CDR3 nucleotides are TGTGCCAGCAGTCCTGTACCGGGGAAGGGGCTAGTGGGAGAGTACTTC.

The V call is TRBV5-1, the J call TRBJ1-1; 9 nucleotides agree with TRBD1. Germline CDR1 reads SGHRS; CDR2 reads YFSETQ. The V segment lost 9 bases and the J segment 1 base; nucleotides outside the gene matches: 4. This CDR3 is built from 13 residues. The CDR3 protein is CATGQGWNTEAFF. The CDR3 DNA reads TGCGCCACGGGACAGGGATGGAACACTGAAGCTTTCTTT.

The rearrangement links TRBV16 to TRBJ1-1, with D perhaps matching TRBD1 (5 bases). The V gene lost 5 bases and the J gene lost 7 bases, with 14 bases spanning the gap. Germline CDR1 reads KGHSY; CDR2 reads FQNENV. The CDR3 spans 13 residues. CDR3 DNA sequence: TGTGCCAGCAGCGTTCGGGGGGGGAGTGAAGCTTTCTTT. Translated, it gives CASSVRGGSEAFF.